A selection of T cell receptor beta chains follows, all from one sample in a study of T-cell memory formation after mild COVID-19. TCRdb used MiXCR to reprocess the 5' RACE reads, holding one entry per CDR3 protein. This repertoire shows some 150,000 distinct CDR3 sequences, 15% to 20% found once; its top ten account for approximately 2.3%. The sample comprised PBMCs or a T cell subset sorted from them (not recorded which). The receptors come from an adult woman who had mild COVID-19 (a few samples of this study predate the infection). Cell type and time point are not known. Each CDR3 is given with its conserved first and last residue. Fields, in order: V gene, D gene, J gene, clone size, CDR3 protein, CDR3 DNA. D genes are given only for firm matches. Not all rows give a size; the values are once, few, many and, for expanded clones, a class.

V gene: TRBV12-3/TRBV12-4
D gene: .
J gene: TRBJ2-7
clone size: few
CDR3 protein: CASSGVGTYEQYF
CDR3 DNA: TGTGCCAGCAGTGGCGTCGGAACCTACGAGCAGTACTTC

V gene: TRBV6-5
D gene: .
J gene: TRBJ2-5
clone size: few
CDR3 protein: CASRPLGTQYF
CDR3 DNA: TGTGCCAGCAGGCCACTGGGGACCCAGTACTTC

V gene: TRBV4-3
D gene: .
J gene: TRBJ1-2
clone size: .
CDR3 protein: CASSLKGYGYTF
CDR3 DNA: TGCGCCAGCAGCCTGAAAGGGTATGGCTACACCTTC

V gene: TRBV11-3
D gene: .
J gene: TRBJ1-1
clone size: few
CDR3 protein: CASSLGGPYEAFF
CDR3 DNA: TGTGCCAGCAGCTTAGGGGGCCCGTATGAAGCTTTCTTT

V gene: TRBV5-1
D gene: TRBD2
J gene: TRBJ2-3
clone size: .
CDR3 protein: CASSFRGEGTDTQYF
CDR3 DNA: TGCGCCAGCAGCTTCCGGGGGGAAGGGACAGATACGCAGTATTTT

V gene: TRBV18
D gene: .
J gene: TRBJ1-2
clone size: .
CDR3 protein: CASSPPGTPFSTF
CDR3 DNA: TGTGCCAGCTCACCACCGGGCACCCCGTTTTCTACCTTC

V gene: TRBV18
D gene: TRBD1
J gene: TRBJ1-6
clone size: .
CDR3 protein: CASSKDREGSPLHF
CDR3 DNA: TGTGCCAGCTCAAAAGACAGGGAAGGTTCGCCCCTCCACTTT

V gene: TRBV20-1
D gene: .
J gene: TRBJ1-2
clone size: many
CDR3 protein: CSGYGSTQYGYTF
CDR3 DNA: TGCAGTGGCTATGGGAGTACGCAGTATGGCTACACCTTC

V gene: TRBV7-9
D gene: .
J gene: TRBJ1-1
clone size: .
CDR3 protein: CASSLASGRQAFF
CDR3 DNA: TGTGCCAGCAGCTTAGCTTCGGGGAGACAAGCTTTCTTT

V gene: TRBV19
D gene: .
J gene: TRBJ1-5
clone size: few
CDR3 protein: CASTAGFFLSQPQHF
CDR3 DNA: TGTGCCAGTACGGCAGGGTTCTTTTTGAGTCAGCCCCAGCATTTT

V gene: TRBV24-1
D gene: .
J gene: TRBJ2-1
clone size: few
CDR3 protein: CATGDGRPYNEQFF
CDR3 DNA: TGTGCCACCGGAGACGGGAGACCCTACAATGAGCAGTTCTTC

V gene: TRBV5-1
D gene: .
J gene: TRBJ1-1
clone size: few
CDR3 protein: CASSLITGTTEAFF
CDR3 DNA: TGCGCCAGCAGCTTAATTACAGGGACTACTGAAGCTTTCTTT

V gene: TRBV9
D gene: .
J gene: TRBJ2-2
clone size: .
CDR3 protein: CASSVGGDHTGELFF
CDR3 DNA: TGTGCCAGCAGCGTAGGTGGGGACCACACCGGGGAGCTGTTTTTT

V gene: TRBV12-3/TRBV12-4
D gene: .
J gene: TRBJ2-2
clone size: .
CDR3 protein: CASRKSLDSLTGELFF
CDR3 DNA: TGTGCCAGCAGAAAAAGCCTGGACAGCCTCACCGGGGAGCTGTTTTTT

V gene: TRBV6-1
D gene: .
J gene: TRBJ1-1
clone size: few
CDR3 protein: CASNRGNTEAFF
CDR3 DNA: TGTGCCAGCAACCGCGGTAACACTGAAGCTTTCTTT

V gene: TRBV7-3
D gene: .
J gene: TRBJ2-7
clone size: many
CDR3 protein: CASSLGLSYEQYF
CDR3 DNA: TGTGCCAGCAGCTTAGGCCTCTCCTACGAGCAGTACTTC

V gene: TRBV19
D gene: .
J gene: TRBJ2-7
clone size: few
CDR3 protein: CASGSSAAEQYF
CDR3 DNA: TGTGCCAGTGGGTCTAGCGCGGCCGAGCAGTACTTC

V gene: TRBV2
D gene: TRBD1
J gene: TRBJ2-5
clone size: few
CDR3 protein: CASSARTGQETQYF
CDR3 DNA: TGTGCCAGCAGTGCCCGGACAGGTCAAGAGACCCAGTACTTC

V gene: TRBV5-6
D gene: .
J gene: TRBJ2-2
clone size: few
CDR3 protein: CASSLGRGELFF
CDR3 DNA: TGTGCCAGCAGCTTGGGTCGCGGGGAGCTGTTTTTT

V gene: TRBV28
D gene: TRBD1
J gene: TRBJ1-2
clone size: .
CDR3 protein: CASRATGTGRYGYTF
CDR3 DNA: TGTGCCAGCAGGGCAACCGGGACAGGAAGGTATGGCTACACCTTC

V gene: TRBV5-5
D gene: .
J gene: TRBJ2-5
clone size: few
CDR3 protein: CASSGGQSSGEETQYF
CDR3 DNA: TGTGCCAGCAGCGGGGGGCAGAGTAGCGGAGAAGAGACCCAGTACTTC

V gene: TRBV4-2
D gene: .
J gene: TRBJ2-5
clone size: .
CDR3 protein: CASSQVPGQGGETQYF
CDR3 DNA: TGTGCCAGCAGCCAAGTGCCCGGCCAGGGGGGAGAGACCCAGTACTTC

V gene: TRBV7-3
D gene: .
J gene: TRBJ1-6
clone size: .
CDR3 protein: CASSSTSVGSPLHF
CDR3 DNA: TGTGCCAGCAGCTCCACATCGGTTGGTTCACCCCTCCACTTT

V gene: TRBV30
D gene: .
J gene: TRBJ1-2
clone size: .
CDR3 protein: CACSVNYGYTF
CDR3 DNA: TGTGCCTGTTCGGTTAACTATGGCTACACCTTC

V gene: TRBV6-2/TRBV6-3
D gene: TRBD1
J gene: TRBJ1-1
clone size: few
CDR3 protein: CASSSHRGGGTEAFF
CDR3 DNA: TGTGCCAGCAGCTCCCACAGGGGAGGGGGCACTGAAGCTTTCTTT

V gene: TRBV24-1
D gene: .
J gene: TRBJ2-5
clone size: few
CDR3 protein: CATSDPDGKETQYF
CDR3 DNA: TGTGCCACCAGTGATCCTGACGGCAAAGAGACCCAGTACTTC

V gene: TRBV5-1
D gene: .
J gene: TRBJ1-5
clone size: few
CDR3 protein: CASSLGGESNQPQHF
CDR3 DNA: TGCGCCAGCAGCTTGGGGGGCGAGAGCAATCAGCCCCAGCATTTT

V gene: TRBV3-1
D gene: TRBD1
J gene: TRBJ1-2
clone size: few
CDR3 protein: CASSLPGQAPGDGYTF
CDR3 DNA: TGTGCCAGCAGCCTCCCGGGACAGGCCCCTGGGGACGGCTACACCTTC

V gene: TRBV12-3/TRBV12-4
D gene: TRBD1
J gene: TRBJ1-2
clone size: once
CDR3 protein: CASSSGDRGTYGYTF
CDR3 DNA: TGTGCCAGCAGTTCAGGGGACAGGGGAACCTATGGCTACACCTTC

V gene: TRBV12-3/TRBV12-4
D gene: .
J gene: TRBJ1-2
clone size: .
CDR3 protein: CASSFPFYGYTF
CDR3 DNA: TGTGCCAGCAGTTTCCCGTTCTATGGCTACACCTTC

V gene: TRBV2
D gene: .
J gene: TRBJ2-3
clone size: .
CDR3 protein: CASGGGPTDTQYF
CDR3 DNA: TGTGCCAGCGGCGGGGGCCCAACAGATACGCAGTATTTT

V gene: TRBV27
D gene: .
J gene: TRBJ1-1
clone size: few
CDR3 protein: CASRAGTMNTEAFF
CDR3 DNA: TGTGCCAGCAGGGCCGGGACAATGAACACTGAAGCTTTCTTT

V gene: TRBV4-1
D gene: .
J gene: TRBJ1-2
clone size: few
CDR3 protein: CASSQDRTGRKGYTF
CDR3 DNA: TGCGCCAGCAGCCAAGATCGTACAGGGAGGAAAGGCTACACCTTC

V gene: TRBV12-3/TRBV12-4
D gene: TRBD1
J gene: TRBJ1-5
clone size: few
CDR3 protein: CASRTDRDNQPQHF
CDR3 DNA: TGTGCCAGCAGGACTGACAGGGACAATCAGCCCCAGCATTTT

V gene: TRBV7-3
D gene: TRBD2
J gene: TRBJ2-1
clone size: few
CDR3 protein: CASSLSSGGSYNEQFF
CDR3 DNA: TGTGCCAGCAGCTTAAGTAGCGGGGGCTCCTACAATGAGCAGTTCTTC

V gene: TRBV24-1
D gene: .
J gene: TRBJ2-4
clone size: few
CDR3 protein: CATSTQGVGNIQYF
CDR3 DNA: TGTGCCACCTCGACACAGGGTGTTGGAAACATTCAGTACTTC

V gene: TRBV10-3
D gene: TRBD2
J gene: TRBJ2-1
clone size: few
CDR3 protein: CAIRDTSGNVEQFF
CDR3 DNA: TGTGCCATCAGGGACACTAGCGGGAATGTTGAGCAGTTCTTC

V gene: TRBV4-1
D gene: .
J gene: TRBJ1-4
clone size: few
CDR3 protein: CASSQDLTVTNEKLFF
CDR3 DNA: TGCGCCAGCAGCCAAGATCTTACAGTGACTAATGAAAAACTGTTTTTT

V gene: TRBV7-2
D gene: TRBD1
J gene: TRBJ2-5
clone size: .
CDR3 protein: CASSLAGTGNWETQYF
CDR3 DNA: TGTGCCAGCAGCTTAGCAGGGACAGGGAATTGGGAGACCCAGTACTTC

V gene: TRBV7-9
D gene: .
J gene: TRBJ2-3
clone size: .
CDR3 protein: CASSSPGGTDTQYF
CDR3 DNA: TGTGCCAGCAGCTCTCCTGGGGGCACAGATACGCAGTATTTT

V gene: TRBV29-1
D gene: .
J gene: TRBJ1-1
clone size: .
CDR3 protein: CSVDPRLSPNTEAFF
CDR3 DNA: TGCAGCGTTGATCCCAGGTTAAGTCCGAACACTGAAGCTTTCTTT

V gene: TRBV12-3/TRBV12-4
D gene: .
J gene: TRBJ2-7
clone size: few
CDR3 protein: CASSSSSAIQQYF
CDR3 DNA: TGTGCCAGCAGTTCCTCCTCAGCCATCCAGCAGTACTTC

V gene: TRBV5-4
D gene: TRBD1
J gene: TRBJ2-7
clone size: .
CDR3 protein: CASSWTGSYEQYF
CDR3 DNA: TGTGCCAGCAGCTGGACAGGGTCCTACGAGCAGTACTTC

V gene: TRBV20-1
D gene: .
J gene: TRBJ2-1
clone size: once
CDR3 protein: CSASFTWGNEQFF
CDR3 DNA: TGCAGTGCTTCATTCACCTGGGGTAATGAGCAGTTCTTC

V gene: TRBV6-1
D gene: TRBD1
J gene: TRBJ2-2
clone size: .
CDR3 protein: CASSRQGAMTGELFF
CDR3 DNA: TGTGCCAGTTCCCGTCAGGGGGCAATGACCGGGGAGCTGTTTTTT

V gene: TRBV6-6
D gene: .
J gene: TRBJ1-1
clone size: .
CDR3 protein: CASSLGGPNTEAFF
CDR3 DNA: TGTGCCAGCAGCCTTGGGGGACCTAACACTGAAGCTTTCTTT

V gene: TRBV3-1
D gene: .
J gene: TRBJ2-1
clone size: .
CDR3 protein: CASGEPNEQFF
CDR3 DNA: TGTGCCAGCGGGGAACCCAATGAGCAGTTCTTC

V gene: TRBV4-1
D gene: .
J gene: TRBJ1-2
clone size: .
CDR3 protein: CASSHRPPRGYTF
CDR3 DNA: TGCGCCAGCAGCCATCGACCGCCCCGGGGCTACACCTTC

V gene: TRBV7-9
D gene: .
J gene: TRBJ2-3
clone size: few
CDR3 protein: CASSPASTGRTDTQYF
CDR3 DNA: TGTGCCAGCAGCCCCGCCTCTACAGGGCGAACAGATACGCAGTATTTT

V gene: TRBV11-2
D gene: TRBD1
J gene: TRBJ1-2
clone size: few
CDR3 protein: CASSPTTGGRGYTF
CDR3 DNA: TGTGCCAGCAGCCCCACGACAGGGGGCCGGGGCTACACCTTC

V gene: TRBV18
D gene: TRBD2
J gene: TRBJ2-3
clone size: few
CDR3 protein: CASSPMSGRAKDTQYF
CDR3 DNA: TGTGCCAGCTCACCAATGAGCGGGAGGGCCAAAGATACGCAGTATTTT

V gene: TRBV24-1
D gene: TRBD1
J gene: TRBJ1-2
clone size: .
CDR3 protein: CATSGSGGLYGYTF
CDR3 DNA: TGTGCCACCAGTGGGTCAGGGGGACTATATGGCTACACCTTC

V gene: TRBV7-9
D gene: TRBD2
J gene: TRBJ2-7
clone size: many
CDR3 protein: CASSPPGLADYEQYF
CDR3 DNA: TGTGCCAGCAGCCCCCCGGGACTAGCGGACTACGAGCAGTACTTC